The sequence of this T cell receptor (beta chain) was determined in a study of T cell responses to AZD1222 COVID-19 vaccine. Clones were sequenced by immunoSEQ multiplex PCR, and TCRdb holds only the in-frame ones, with some missing. The top ten hold 3.1% of the sample, which has 95,000 to 150,000 clones, more than 80% seen once. Sequenced here: peripheral blood, sampled on day 0 of AZD1222 vaccination. This TCR was sampled from an adult in good health.

In nucleotides, the CDR3 is TGTGCCAGCTCGCAGGGACAGGACAATGAGCAGTTCTTC. This translates into CASSQGQDNEQFF. The rearrangement joins TRBV18 to TRBJ2-1; the match to TRBD1 covers 8 bases. With 6 bases clipped from V and 5 bases from J, the junction kept 3 bases outside the gene matches. Germline-derived CDR1 and CDR2 are KGHSH and LQKENI. The CDR3 runs 13 residues.